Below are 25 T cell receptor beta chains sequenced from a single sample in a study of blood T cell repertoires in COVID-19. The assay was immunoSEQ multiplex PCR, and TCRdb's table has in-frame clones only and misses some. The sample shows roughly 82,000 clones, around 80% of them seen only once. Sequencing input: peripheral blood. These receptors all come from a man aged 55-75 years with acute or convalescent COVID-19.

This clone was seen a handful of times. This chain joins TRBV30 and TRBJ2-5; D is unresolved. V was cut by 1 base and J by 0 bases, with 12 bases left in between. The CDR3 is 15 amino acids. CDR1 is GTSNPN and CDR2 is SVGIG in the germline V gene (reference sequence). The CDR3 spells CAWSDRVGYQETQYF. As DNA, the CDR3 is TGTGCCTGGAGTGACCGGGTCGGGTACCAAGAGACCCAGTACTTC.

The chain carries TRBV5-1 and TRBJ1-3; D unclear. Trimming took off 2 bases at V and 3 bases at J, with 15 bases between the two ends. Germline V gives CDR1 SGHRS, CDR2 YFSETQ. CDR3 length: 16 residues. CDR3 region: CASSFGWDGGGNTIYF. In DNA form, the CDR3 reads TGCGCCAGCAGCTTCGGGTGGGATGGAGGTGGAAACACCATATATTTT.

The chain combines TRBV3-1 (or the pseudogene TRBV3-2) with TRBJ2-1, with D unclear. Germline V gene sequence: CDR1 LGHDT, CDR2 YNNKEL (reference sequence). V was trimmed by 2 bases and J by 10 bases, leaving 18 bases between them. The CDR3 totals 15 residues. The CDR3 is CASSQFTVFGGEQFF. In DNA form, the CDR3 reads TGTGCCAGCAGCCAATTTACGGTCTTCGGCGGAGAGCAGTTCTTC.

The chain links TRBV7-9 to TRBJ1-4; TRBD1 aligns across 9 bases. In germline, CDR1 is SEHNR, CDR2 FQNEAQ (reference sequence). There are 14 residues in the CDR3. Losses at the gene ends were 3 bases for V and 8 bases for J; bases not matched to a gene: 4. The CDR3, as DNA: TGTGCCAGCAGCTTGACAGGGGGTGGCGAAAAACTGTTTTTT. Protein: CASSLTGGGEKLFF.

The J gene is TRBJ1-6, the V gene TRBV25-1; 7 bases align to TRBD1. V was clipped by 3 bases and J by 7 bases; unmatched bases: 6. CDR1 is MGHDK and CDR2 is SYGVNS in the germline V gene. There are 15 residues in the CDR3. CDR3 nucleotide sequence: TGTGCCAGCAGTGACAGGACAGGTGGAAATTCACCCCTCCACTTT. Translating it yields CASSDRTGGNSPLHF.

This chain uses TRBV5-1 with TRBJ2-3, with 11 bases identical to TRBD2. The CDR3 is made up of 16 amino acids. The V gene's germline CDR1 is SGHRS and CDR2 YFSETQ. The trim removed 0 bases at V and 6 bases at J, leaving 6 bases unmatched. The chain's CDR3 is CASSLVASGGQDTQYF. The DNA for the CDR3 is TGCGCCAGCAGCTTGGTGGCTAGCGGGGGGCAGGATACGCAGTATTTT.

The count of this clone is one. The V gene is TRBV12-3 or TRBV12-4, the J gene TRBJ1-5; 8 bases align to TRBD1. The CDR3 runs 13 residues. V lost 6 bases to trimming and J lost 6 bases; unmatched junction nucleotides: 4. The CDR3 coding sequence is TGTGCCAGCAGAACAGGGGGGGGTCAGCCCCAGCATTTT. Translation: CASRTGGGQPQHF.

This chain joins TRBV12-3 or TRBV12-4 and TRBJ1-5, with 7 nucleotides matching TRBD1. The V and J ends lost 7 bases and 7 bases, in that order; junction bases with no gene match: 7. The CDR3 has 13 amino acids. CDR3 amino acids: CASTTGVRQPQHF. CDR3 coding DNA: TGTGCCAGCACCACAGGGGTGAGGCAGCCCCAGCATTTT.

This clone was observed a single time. CDR3 sequence: CSVGDRALYTF. The DNA for the CDR3 is TGCAGCGTGGGGGACAGGGCCCTCTACACCTTC. V gene TRBV29-1 combines with J gene TRBJ1-2, with 9 bases lining up with TRBD1. The length of the CDR3 is 11 residues. Germline lookup yields CDR1 SQVTM and CDR2 ANQGSEA. J gave up 10 bases and V 6 bases, and 6 bases lay outside the gene matches.

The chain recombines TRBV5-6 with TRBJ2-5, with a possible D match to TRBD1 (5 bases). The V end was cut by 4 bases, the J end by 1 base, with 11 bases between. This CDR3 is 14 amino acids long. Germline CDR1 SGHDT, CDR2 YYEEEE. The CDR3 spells CASSVTGAQETQYF. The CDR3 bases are TGTGCCAGCAGCGTCACAGGCGCCCAAGAGACCCAGTACTTC. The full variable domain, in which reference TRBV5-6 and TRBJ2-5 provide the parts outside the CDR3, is DAGVTQSPTHLIKTRGQQVTLRCSPKSGHDTVSWYQQALGQGPQFIFQYYEEEERQRGNFPDRFSGHQFPNYSSELNVNALLLGDSALYLCASSVTGAQETQYFGPGTRLLVL.

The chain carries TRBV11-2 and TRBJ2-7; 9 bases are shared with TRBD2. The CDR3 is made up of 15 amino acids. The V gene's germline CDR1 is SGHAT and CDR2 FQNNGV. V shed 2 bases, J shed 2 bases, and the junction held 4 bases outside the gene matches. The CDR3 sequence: CASSLMAGGPYEQYF. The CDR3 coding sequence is TGTGCCAGCAGCTTAATGGCGGGAGGGCCCTACGAGCAGTACTTC.

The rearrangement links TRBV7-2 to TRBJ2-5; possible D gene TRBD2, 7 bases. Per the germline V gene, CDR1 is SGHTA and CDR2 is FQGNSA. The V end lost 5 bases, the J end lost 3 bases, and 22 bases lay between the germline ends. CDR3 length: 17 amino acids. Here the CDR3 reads CASSPLGGPTSEETQYF. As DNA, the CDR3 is TGTGCCAGCAGCCCACTCGGGGGGCCAACGAGCGAAGAGACCCAGTACTTC.

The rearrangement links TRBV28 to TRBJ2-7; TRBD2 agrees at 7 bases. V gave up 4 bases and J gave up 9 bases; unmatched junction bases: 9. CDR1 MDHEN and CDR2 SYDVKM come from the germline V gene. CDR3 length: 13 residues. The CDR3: CASSWPGTTGQYF. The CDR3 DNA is TGTGCCAGCAGTTGGCCAGGGACTACGGGGCAGTACTTC.

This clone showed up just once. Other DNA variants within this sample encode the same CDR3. The CDR3 DNA follows: TGTGCCAGTAGTATCGGGACAGCCTACGAGCAGTACTTC. Encoded protein: CASSIGTAYEQYF. This chain connects TRBV19 to TRBJ2-7, with 7 bases aligning to TRBD1. Losses at the gene ends were 3 bases for V and 2 bases for J; bases not matched to a gene: 1. Germline V gene sequence: CDR1 LNHDA, CDR2 SQIVND (reference sequence). The CDR3 covers 13 residues.

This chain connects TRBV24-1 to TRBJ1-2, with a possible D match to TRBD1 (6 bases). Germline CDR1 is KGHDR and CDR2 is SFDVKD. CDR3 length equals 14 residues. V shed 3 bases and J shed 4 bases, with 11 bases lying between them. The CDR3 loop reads CATSDDGQSYGYTF. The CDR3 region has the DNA TGTGCCACCAGTGATGACGGACAGTCCTATGGCTACACCTTC.

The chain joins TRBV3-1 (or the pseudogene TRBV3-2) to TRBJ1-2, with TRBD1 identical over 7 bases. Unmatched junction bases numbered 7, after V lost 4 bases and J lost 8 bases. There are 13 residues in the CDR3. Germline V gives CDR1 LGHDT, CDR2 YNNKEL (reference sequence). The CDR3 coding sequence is TGTGCCAGCAGCCCAAGGACAGGTGGAGGCTACACCTTC. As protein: CASSPRTGGGYTF.

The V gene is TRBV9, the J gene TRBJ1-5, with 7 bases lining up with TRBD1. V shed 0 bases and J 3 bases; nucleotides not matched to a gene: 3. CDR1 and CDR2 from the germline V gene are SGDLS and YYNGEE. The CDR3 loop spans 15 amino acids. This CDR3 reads CASSVDGTDNQPQHF. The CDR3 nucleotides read TGTGCCAGCAGCGTAGATGGGACAGACAATCAGCCCCAGCATTTT.

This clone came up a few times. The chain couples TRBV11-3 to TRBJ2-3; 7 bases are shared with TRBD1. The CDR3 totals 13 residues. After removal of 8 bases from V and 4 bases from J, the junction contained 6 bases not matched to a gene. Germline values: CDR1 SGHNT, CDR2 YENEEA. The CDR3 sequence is CASAHRGADTQYF. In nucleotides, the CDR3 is TGTGCCAGCGCACACAGGGGCGCAGATACGCAGTATTTT.

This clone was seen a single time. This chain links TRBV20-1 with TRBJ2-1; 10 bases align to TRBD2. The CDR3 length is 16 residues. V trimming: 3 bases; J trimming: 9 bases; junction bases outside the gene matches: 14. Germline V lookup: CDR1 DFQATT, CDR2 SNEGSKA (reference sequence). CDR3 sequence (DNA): TGCAGTGCTAGTGCCCAACTTAGCGGGGGGTCCAGTGAGCAGTTCTTC. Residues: CSASAQLSGGSSEQFF.

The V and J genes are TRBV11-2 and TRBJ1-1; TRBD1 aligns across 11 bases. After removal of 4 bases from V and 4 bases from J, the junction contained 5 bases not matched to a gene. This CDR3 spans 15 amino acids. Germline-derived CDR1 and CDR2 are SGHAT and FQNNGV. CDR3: CASSYRGQGGTEAFF. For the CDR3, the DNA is TGTGCCAGCAGCTACCGGGGACAGGGGGGCACTGAAGCTTTCTTT.

DNA for the CDR3: TGTGCCAGTAGTATCGCCGGGACACGCAATCAGCCCCAGCATTTT. This translates into CASSIAGTRNQPQHF. The chain has TRBV19 and TRBJ1-5; D may be TRBD1 (6 bases). Germline CDR1 is LNHDA and CDR2 is SQIVND (reference sequence). The V end lost 3 bases, the J end lost 2 bases, and 11 bases lay between the germline ends. This CDR3 has 15 amino acids.

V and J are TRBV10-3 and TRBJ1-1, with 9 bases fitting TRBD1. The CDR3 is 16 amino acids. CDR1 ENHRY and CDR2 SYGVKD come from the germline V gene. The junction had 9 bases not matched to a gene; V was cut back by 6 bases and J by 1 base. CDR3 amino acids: CAISPQGAQGNTEAFF. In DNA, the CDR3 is TGTGCCATCAGCCCACAGGGGGCGCAGGGGAACACTGAAGCTTTCTTT.

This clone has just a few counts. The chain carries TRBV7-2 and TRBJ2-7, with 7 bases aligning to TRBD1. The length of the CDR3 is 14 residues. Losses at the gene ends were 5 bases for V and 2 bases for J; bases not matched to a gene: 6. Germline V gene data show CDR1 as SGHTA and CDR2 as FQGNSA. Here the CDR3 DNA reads TGTGCCAGCAGCCAGGACAGGTCCACCTACGAGCAGTACTTC. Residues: CASSQDRSTYEQYF.

CDR3 loop: CASSPDWSTDTQYF. The CDR3 DNA follows: TGTGCCAGCAGTCCGGACTGGAGCACAGATACGCAGTATTTT. The chain uses TRBV7-2 and TRBJ2-3, with D possibly matching TRBD2 (5 bases). This CDR3 region has 14 residues. Germline-derived CDR1 and CDR2 are SGHTA and FQGNSA. The germline V and J ends were trimmed by 6 bases and 0 bases, with 10 bases remaining between them.

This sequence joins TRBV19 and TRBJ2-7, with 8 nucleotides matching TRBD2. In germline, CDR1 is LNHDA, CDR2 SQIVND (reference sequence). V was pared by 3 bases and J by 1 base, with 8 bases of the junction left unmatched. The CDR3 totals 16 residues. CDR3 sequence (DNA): TGTGCCAGTAGTATGAAGGTAGCGGGGATTTCCTACGAGCAGTACTTC. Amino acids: CASSMKVAGISYEQYF.